This is a list of T cell receptor beta chains from one sample in a study of OX40 agonist ivuxolimab in advanced cancers. The protocol was immunoSEQ multiplex PCR, while the TCRdb copy is restricted to in-frame clones and leaves out a portion. The table has around 100,000 clones, more than 85% seen once. The specimen comprised CD4+ or CD8+ T cells sorted from blood, sampled in a trial of the OX40 agonist ivuxolimab. These receptors originate from an adult with an advanced solid tumor such as melanoma, head and neck, liver or kidney cancer. CDR3s include the opening cysteine and the closing phenylalanine or tryptophan. The order of the fields is J gene, clone size, V gene, D gene, CDR3 protein, CDR3 DNA. D genes are given only for firm matches. Not every row has a clone size; where given, it reads once, few, many or a size class.

TRBJ1-4,NA,TRBV6-5,NA,CASSFNEKLFF,TGTGCCAGCAGTTTTAATGAAAAACTGTTTTTT
TRBJ2-1,NA,TRBV7-3,NA,CASSLYSLGAASYNEQFF,TGTGCCAGCAGCTTATATAGCCTTGGGGCCGCCTCCTACAATGAGCAGTTCTTC
TRBJ2-3,NA,TRBV5-1,NA,CASSLQGASTDTQYF,TGCGCCAGCAGCTTACAGGGTGCTAGCACAGATACGCAGTATTTT
TRBJ1-4,NA,TRBV19,NA,CASSQLSGTRNEKLFF,TGTGCCAGTAGCCAACTCTCCGGGACGCGGAATGAAAAACTGTTTTTT
TRBJ1-2,NA,TRBV27,TRBD1,CASSWGQGLFGYTF,TGTGCCAGCAGTTGGGGACAGGGATTGTTTGGCTACACCTTC
TRBJ2-7,NA,TRBV7-2,TRBD2,CASSFITSGGSSYEQYF,TGTGCCAGCAGCTTTATAACTAGCGGGGGAAGCTCCTACGAGCAGTACTTC
TRBJ1-5,NA,TRBV6-6,NA,CASSYSGGGQPQHF,TGTGCCAGCAGTTACTCAGGAGGGGGTCAGCCCCAGCATTTT
TRBJ1-1,NA,TRBV7-2,NA,CASSLSGTTEAFF,TGTGCCAGCAGCTTATCCGGGACCACTGAAGCTTTCTTT
TRBJ1-5,NA,TRBV6-5,NA,CASSTIQGLNQPQHF,TGTGCCAGCAGTACAATCCAGGGGCTAAATCAGCCCCAGCATTTT
TRBJ2-3,few,TRBV18,NA,CASSHSLAGQADTQYF,TGTGCCAGCTCACACTCCTTGGCTGGGCAGGCAGATACGCAGTATTTT
TRBJ1-2,few,TRBV7-2,TRBD1,CASSQGTGNVGYTF,TGTGCCAGCAGTCAAGGGACAGGGAATGTTGGCTACACCTTC
TRBJ2-3,NA,TRBV6-1,TRBD2,CASSSSGSGTDTQYF,TGTGCCAGCAGTTCTAGCGGTTCAGGCACAGATACGCAGTATTTT
TRBJ2-2,NA,TRBV7-2,NA,CASSLVSLRTGELFF,TGTGCCAGCAGCTTAGTCTCGTTACGGACCGGGGAGCTGTTTTTT
TRBJ1-2,NA,TRBV29-1,TRBD1,CSVETGALGYGYTF,TGCAGCGTTGAAACAGGGGCCCTAGGCTATGGCTACACCTTC
TRBJ2-5,NA,TRBV28,NA,CASSLVLFTGFWGTQYF,TGTGCCAGCAGTTTAGTCCTCTTTACAGGGTTTTGGGGGACCCAGTACTTC
TRBJ1-3,NA,TRBV7-2,NA,CASSSGPGAGGNTIYF,TGTGCCAGCAGCTCGGGCCCCGGGGCGGGTGGAAACACCATATATTTT
TRBJ1-2,NA,TRBV28,NA,CASSLPNYGYTF,TGTGCCAGCAGTTTACCGAACTATGGCTACACCTTC
TRBJ2-5,NA,TRBV6-1,NA,CASSLSVETQYF,TGTGCCAGCAGTTTGTCGGTAGAGACCCAGTACTTC